This TCR beta chain was documented in a study of identical twins. Overall study results and limits: Fewer insertions marked abundant cord blood beta clonotypes; young adult naive trended weakly, memory not at all. Excess sharing by twins proved weaker in beta out-of-frame sequences.

At least ten counts were recorded for this clonotype. Its antigen is not known. cDNA carried unique molecular identifiers, and a universal primer site was added by template switching. Each CDR3 protein gets one entry after TCRdb re-called the 5' RACE reads with MiXCR. This sample has 700,000 to 950,000 distinct CDR3 sequences; around an eighth occur once, and the top ten carry around 1.6%. The V segment lost 5 bases and the J segment 5 bases; nucleotides outside the gene matches: 8. The CDR3 consists of 16 residues. CDR1 SNHLY and CDR2 FYNNEI come from the germline V gene. Separately, the same data were catalogued under a study of yellow fever vaccine responses in identical twins.

The sequence was collected from a young woman in good health. Source material: PBMCs. V and J are TRBV2 and TRBJ2-1; the match to TRBD2 covers 11 bases. The CDR3, as DNA: TGTGCCAGCAGTCACCTCGGGGGACTAGCGGACAATGAGCAGTTCTTC. Its protein is CASSHLGGLADNEQFF.